This T cell receptor beta chain was found in a study of STAT3 mutations in large granular lymphocyte leukemia. General study findings and limits: Every T-cell large granular lymphocyte leukemia patient had at least one immunodominant TCR beta clonotype.

The CDR3 covers 13 residues. Germline V gene sequence: CDR1 MGHRA, CDR2 YSYEKL. Trimming removed 1 base from V and 1 base from J, with 5 bases in between. With regard to this clone: The antigen is undetermined.

Measured with immunoSEQ multiplex PCR; TCRdb has only the in-frame clones, and not every one. The data show more than 25,000 clones, roughly 80% seen once. The TCR originated in a woman between 50 and 59 years old with T-cell large granular lymphocyte leukemia. Some clones in this sample may be carry-over from other donors' samples. The V and J genes are TRBV4-1 and TRBJ2-7, with D possibly being TRBD2 (5 bases). Sequencing was performed on peripheral blood mononuclear cells. The CDR3 DNA follows: TGCGCCAGCAGCCAAGCGGGATCCTACGAGCAGTACTTC. This codes for CASSQAGSYEQYF.